These 27 T cell receptor beta chains came from one sample sequenced in a study of blood T cell repertoires in COVID-19. This table comes from immunoSEQ multiplex PCR, and its TCRdb copy is limited to in-frame clones, with some not included. The data show 200,000 to 250,000 clones, about 85% seen once. Sequencing input: PBMCs or T cells enriched from blood (not recorded which). Source of these receptors: a man aged 25-45 years who had recovered from COVID-19.

The CDR3 here is CASSLAQDTDTQYF. The CDR3 coding sequence is TGTGCCAGCAGCTTAGCACAGGATACAGATACGCAGTATTTT. The chain links TRBV11-2 to TRBJ2-3, with a possible D match to TRBD1 (5 bases). V was trimmed by 1 base and J by 3 bases, leaving 8 bases between them. The length of the CDR3 is 14 residues. Per the germline V gene, CDR1 is SGHAT and CDR2 is FQNNGV.

Only one count was recorded for this clone. The V call is TRBV11-3, the J call TRBJ2-5; 7 positions agree with TRBD1. Germline trimming cut 5 bases from V and 3 bases from J; bases unmatched to any gene: 6. The CDR3 sequence is 14 residues long. Germline V gene sequence: CDR1 SGHNT, CDR2 YENEEA. The CDR3 bases are TGTGCCAGCAGCCCAGGGACAGCGGAAGAGACCCAGTACTTC. It is translated as CASSPGTAEETQYF.

The rearrangement uses TRBV9 and TRBJ2-3, with TRBD2 identical over 12 bases. The ends lost 4 bases at V and 7 bases at J; junction bases unmatched: 7. Germline loops: CDR1 SGDLS, CDR2 YYNGEE. The CDR3 covers 15 residues. In DNA, the CDR3 is TGTGCCAGCAGCACCGCCGGGACTAGCGGGTATACGCAGTATTTT. It translates to CASSTAGTSGYTQYF.

V and J are TRBV19 and TRBJ1-3, with D perhaps matching TRBD1 (5 bases). Germline CDR1 and CDR2: LNHDA and SQIVND (reference sequence). V gave up 6 bases and J gave up 0 bases, with 15 bases separating them. The CDR3 totals 16 residues. The DNA for the CDR3 is TGTGCCAGTAGACATTCAGCGGGGACCTCTGGAAACACCATATATTTT. It yields the protein CASRHSAGTSGNTIYF.

The rearrangement uses TRBV12-3 or TRBV12-4 and TRBJ2-1, with D unresolved. This CDR3 has 12 residues. The V end was cut by 0 bases, the J end by 6 bases, with 3 bases between. CDR3 residues: CASSLAGNEQFF. For the CDR3, the DNA is TGTGCCAGCAGTTTAGCCGGCAATGAGCAGTTCTTC.

V is TRBV11-2 and J is TRBJ2-1; D is unresolved. This CDR3 is built from 12 residues. Trimming shortened V by 2 bases and J by 9 bases, and 8 bases separated the two germline ends. CDR1 is SGHAT and CDR2 is FQNNGV in the germline V gene. CDR3 sequence reads: CASSLYPLEQFF. For the CDR3, the DNA is TGTGCCAGCAGCTTATATCCTCTTGAGCAGTTCTTC.

The rearrangement links TRBV28 to TRBJ2-7; D call uncertain. V shed 4 bases and J shed 3 bases, with 4 bases lying between them. This CDR3 has 11 residues. Germline CDR1 is MDHEN and CDR2 is SYDVKM. The CDR3 bases are TGTGCCAGCAGTTCCGTCTACGAGCAGTACTTC. This sequence encodes CASSSVYEQYF.

The J gene is TRBJ1-5, the V gene TRBV9; 7 bases line up with TRBD1. The CDR3 consists of 16 residues. The V segment lost 0 bases and the J segment 9 bases; nucleotides outside the gene matches: 12. CDR1 is SGDLS and CDR2 is YYNGEE in the germline V gene. Here the CDR3 DNA reads TGTGCCAGCAGCGTAGGAGGGACAGCTACCCAGGGGCCCCAGCATTTT. This translates into CASSVGGTATQGPQHF.

This clone was seen only a few times. The rearrangement joins TRBV6-2 or TRBV6-3 to TRBJ1-2; TRBD1 matches at 9 bases. V lost 2 bases, J lost 5 bases, and 9 bases stayed unmatched. The CDR3 has 16 residues. Germline V lookup: CDR1 MNHEY, CDR2 SVGEGT. DNA for the CDR3: TGTGCCAGCAGTTACACACCGGGACAGGGAGGATATGGCTACACCTTC. Translation: CASSYTPGQGGYGYTF.

This clone showed up just once. The rearrangement joins TRBV6-5 to TRBJ1-5; 7 positions agree with TRBD1. With V trimmed by 0 bases and J by 4 bases, 3 bases remained unmatched. The CDR3 has 15 amino acids. Looked up from germline, CDR1 is MNHEY and CDR2 is SVGAGI. In DNA form, the CDR3 reads TGTGCCAGCAGTTACTCTCACAGGGGTAATCAGCCCCAGCATTTT. It translates to CASSYSHRGNQPQHF.

The chain has TRBV5-8 and TRBJ2-4; 8 nucleotides agree with TRBD1. Looked up from germline, CDR1 is SGHTS and CDR2 is YDEGEE. V shed 0 bases, J shed 8 bases, and the junction held 4 bases outside the gene matches. The CDR3 totals 14 residues. The CDR3 reads CASSLDQGADIQYF. The CDR3, as DNA: TGTGCCAGCAGCTTGGATCAGGGGGCGGACATTCAGTACTTC. Looking up the rest from reference TRBV5-8 and TRBJ2-4 gives the full variable domain: EAGVTQSPTHLIKTRGQQATLRCSPISGHTSVYWYQQALGLGLQFLLWYDEGEERNRGNFPPRFSGRQFPNYSSELNVNALELEDSALYLCASSLDQGADIQYFGAGTRLSVL.

This chain connects TRBV4-1 to TRBJ2-7, with D possibly matching TRBD2 (6 bases). The CDR3 consists of 15 residues. The germline CDR1 and CDR2 sequences are MGHRA and YSYEKL. V lost 6 bases, J lost 0 bases, and 15 bases lay in between. The CDR3 sequence: CASRSVGGRSYEQYF. The CDR3 nucleotides are TGCGCCAGCAGGAGTGTGGGAGGACGCTCCTACGAGCAGTACTTC.

This chain links TRBV28 with TRBJ1-4, with 7 bases lining up with TRBD1. Trimming at V came to 5 bases and at J to 10 bases, leaving 7 bases not matched to a gene. Germline V lookup: CDR1 MDHEN, CDR2 SYDVKM. The CDR3 runs to 13 residues. The CDR3 sequence: CASSGTADGKLFF. CDR3 in DNA: TGTGCCAGCAGTGGGACAGCGGACGGAAAACTGTTTTTT.

This clone was recorded once. The chain has TRBV5-1 and TRBJ2-3, with D maybe TRBD2 (6 bases). The V end lost 4 bases, the J end lost 0 bases, and 15 bases lay between the germline ends. Germline CDR1 reads SGHRS; CDR2 reads YFSETQ. CDR3 length: 16 residues. The chain's CDR3 is CASSEGLPFSTDTQYF. Here the CDR3 DNA reads TGCGCCAGCAGCGAGGGACTTCCTTTTAGCACAGATACGCAGTATTTT.

The gene calls are TRBV5-4 and TRBJ2-1; 9 bases are a match to TRBD2. Germline V gives CDR1 SGHNT, CDR2 YYREEE (reference sequence). This CDR3 is 16 amino acids long. Trimming took 0 bases from V and 7 from J; bases not matched to a gene: 8. As DNA, the CDR3 is TGTGCCAGCAGCTTGGCGGGGGTAGCGGGAGCGAATGAGCAGTTCTTC. Translation gives CASSLAGVAGANEQFF.

A few counts support this clone. CDR3 amino acids: CASSESDGSQGRGRGYGYTF. The DNA of the CDR3 is TGCGCCAGCAGTGAGTCCGACGGGTCGCAGGGTCGTGGAAGGGGCTATGGCTACACCTTC. This chain links TRBV10-2 with TRBJ1-2; a possible D gene is TRBD1 (5 bases). V lost 0 bases and J lost 4, with 27 bases in between. Germline values: CDR1 WSHSY, CDR2 SAAADI. There are 20 residues in the CDR3.

The chain is built from TRBV5-8 and TRBJ2-2; 9 bases align to TRBD2. The CDR3 spans 14 residues. V lost 9 bases, J lost 5 bases, and 8 bases stayed unmatched. Germline V gene data show CDR1 as SGHTS and CDR2 as YDEGEE. The CDR3 here is CATRRSGRTGELFF. CDR3 coding DNA: TGTGCCACCAGACGAAGCGGGAGGACCGGGGAGCTGTTTTTT.

The chain employs TRBV7-8 and TRBJ2-7; 7 nucleotides agree with TRBD1. The germline V gene encodes CDR1 SGHVS and CDR2 FQNEAQ. The CDR3 totals 11 residues. The junction had 4 bases not matched to a gene; V was cut back by 5 bases and J by 9 bases. CDR3 region: CASSDTGVQYF. CDR3 DNA: TGTGCCAGCAGCGATACAGGGGTGCAGTACTTC.

The V gene is TRBV5-6, the J gene TRBJ2-3; D ambiguous. The germline V and J ends were trimmed by 2 bases and 4 bases, with 17 bases remaining between them. The CDR3 consists of 16 residues. Germline loops: CDR1 SGHDT, CDR2 YYEEEE. The chain's CDR3 is CASSFWQATWADTQYF. The CDR3 nucleotides are TGTGCCAGCAGCTTCTGGCAGGCTACGTGGGCAGATACGCAGTATTTT.

The V and J genes are TRBV7-6 and TRBJ1-2, with 8 bases fitting TRBD1. V shed 5 bases, J shed 0 bases, and the junction held 2 bases outside the gene matches. CDR1 is SGHVS and CDR2 is FNYEAQ in the germline V gene. The CDR3 length is 14 residues. The CDR3 protein is CASSGQGANYGYTF. In DNA, the CDR3 is TGTGCCAGCAGCGGACAGGGTGCTAACTATGGCTACACCTTC.

This clone was seen only once. The gene calls are TRBV19 and TRBJ1-5; 8 positions agree with TRBD1. The V gene end was trimmed by 5 bases and the J gene end by 2 bases; junction bases not matched to a gene: 8. The CDR3 runs to 16 residues. Germline CDR1 is LNHDA and CDR2 is SQIVND (reference sequence). DNA for the CDR3: TGTGCCAGTAGTCCCCAAGGACAGGGCGGCAATCAGCCCCAGCATTTT. Protein product: CASSPQGQGGNQPQHF. Full variable domain (remainder filled in from reference TRBV19 and TRBJ1-5): DGGITQSPKYLFRKEGQNVTLSCEQNLNHDAMYWYRQDPGQGLRLIYYSQIVNDFQKGDIAEGYSVSREKKESFPLTVTSAQKNPTAFYLCASSPQGQGGNQPQHFGDGTRLSIL.

This clone was recorded once. The CDR3 reads CASSISPGFGYGNQPQHF. CDR3 nucleotide sequence: TGTGCCAGTAGTATATCCCCGGGATTCGGGTATGGCAATCAGCCCCAGCATTTT. The chain links TRBV19 to TRBJ1-5; D is undetermined. The germline V and J ends were trimmed by 2 bases and 2 bases, with 19 bases remaining between them. Germline lookup yields CDR1 LNHDA and CDR2 SQIVND (reference sequence). The CDR3 contains 18 residues.

This clone was seen once. The CDR3 loop reads CASSQVAGATEAFF. The CDR3 coding sequence is TGTGCCAGCAGCCAAGTGGCAGGGGCCACTGAAGCTTTCTTT. The V gene is TRBV3-1 (or the pseudogene TRBV3-2), the J gene TRBJ1-1; possible D gene TRBD1, 6 bases. V lost 1 base and J 4 bases, leaving 10 bases between the germline ends. Germline CDR1 is LGHDT and CDR2 is YNNKEL (reference sequence). This CDR3 has 14 residues.

The V gene is TRBV29-1, the J gene TRBJ2-1; TRBD2 matches at 10 bases. Looked up from germline, CDR1 is SQVTM and CDR2 is ANQGSEA. The junction had 6 bases not matched to a gene; V was cut back by 4 bases and J by 6 bases. The CDR3 is 14 amino acids. The CDR3, as DNA: TGCAGCGTTGCGTCTAGCGGGGGTGGCAATGAGCAGTTCTTC. As protein: CSVASSGGGNEQFF.

CDR3 sequence: CATTRGDSNQPQHF. The CDR3 DNA reads as TGTGCCACCACCAGGGGGGATAGCAATCAGCCCCAGCATTTT. The chain links TRBV6-5 to TRBJ1-5; TRBD1 matches 7 bases. V lost 10 bases and J lost 0; bases outside the gene matches: 6. CDR3 size: 14 residues. Germline loops: CDR1 MNHEY, CDR2 SVGAGI.

V and J are TRBV2 and TRBJ2-1; D may be TRBD2 (5 bases). The length of the CDR3 is 11 residues. In germline, CDR1 is SNHLY, CDR2 FYNNEI. The CDR3 protein is CSATTYNEQFF. CDR3 sequence (DNA): TGTTCGGCGACTACTTACAATGAGCAGTTCTTC. Filled out from reference TRBV2 and TRBJ2-1, the complete variable domain reads EPEVTQTPSHQVTQMGQEVILRCVPISNHLYFYWYRQILGQKVEFLVSFYNNEISEKSEIFDDQFSVERPDGSNFTLKIRSTKLEDSAMYFCSATTYNEQFFGPGTRLTVL.

CDR3 in DNA: TGTGCCAGCAGCAAAAAAAGGAGCCGCCACTTTAACACCGGGGAGCTGTTTTTT. Translation: CASSKKRSRHFNTGELFF. V gene TRBV21-1 combines with J gene TRBJ2-2; the table's D call, TRBD2, has no DNA check behind it. TRBV21-1 corresponds to a pseudogene. The CDR3 is made up of 18 amino acids.